This is a list of T cell receptor beta chains from one sample in a study of T cells after yellow fever vaccination. TCRdb re-derived calls from the 5' RACE reads in MiXCR, one entry per CDR3 protein. Of 620,000 or so distinct CDR3 sequences detected, around an eighth appear once; the ten largest clones hold just under 15%. This specimen consisted of PBMCs, obtained on the day of the yellow fever booster vaccination. These TCRs come from a man aged 30 to 45 who received the YFV17D yellow fever vaccine. CDR3s include the opening cysteine and the closing phenylalanine or tryptophan. Fields, in order: V gene, D gene, J gene, clone size, CDR3 protein, CDR3 DNA. D genes are given only for firm matches. Part of the rows lack a size; the others show once, few, many or a class for expanded clones.

V gene: TRBV20-1
D gene: -
J gene: TRBJ2-5
clone size: -
CDR3 protein: CSAGVRSETQYF
CDR3 DNA: TGCAGTGCAGGGGTCAGGTCCGAGACCCAGTACTTC

V gene: TRBV5-1
D gene: -
J gene: TRBJ2-3
clone size: -
CDR3 protein: CASSLADPYSTDTQYF
CDR3 DNA: TGCGCCAGCAGCTTGGCGGACCCATACTCCACAGATACGCAGTATTTT

V gene: TRBV24-1
D gene: -
J gene: TRBJ2-5
clone size: -
CDR3 protein: CATSQGMVQYF
CDR3 DNA: TGTGCCACCAGTCAAGGGATGGTCCAGTACTTC

V gene: TRBV10-3
D gene: -
J gene: TRBJ1-1
clone size: -
CDR3 protein: CAISEQGMNTEAFF
CDR3 DNA: TGTGCCATCAGTGAGCAGGGGATGAACACTGAAGCTTTCTTT

V gene: TRBV5-1
D gene: TRBD1
J gene: TRBJ1-2
clone size: few
CDR3 protein: CASSLMDRGQYGYTF
CDR3 DNA: TGCGCCAGCAGCTTGATGGACAGGGGCCAGTATGGCTACACCTTC

V gene: TRBV5-1
D gene: TRBD2
J gene: TRBJ2-3
clone size: many
CDR3 protein: CASSQTSGRMDTQYF
CDR3 DNA: TGCGCCAGCAGCCAAACTAGCGGGAGAATGGATACGCAGTATTTT

V gene: TRBV5-6
D gene: -
J gene: TRBJ2-7
clone size: few
CDR3 protein: CASSDSGPASYEQYF
CDR3 DNA: TGTGCCAGCAGCGACTCGGGACCCGCCTCCTACGAGCAGTACTTC

V gene: TRBV18
D gene: -
J gene: TRBJ2-7
clone size: -
CDR3 protein: CASSPLRSPYEQYF
CDR3 DNA: TGTGCCAGCTCACCACTTCGTTCACCCTACGAGCAGTACTTC

V gene: TRBV27
D gene: -
J gene: TRBJ2-7
clone size: -
CDR3 protein: CASSWGLETYEQYF
CDR3 DNA: TGTGCCAGCAGTTGGGGACTGGAGACCTACGAGCAGTACTTC

V gene: TRBV7-2
D gene: TRBD2
J gene: TRBJ2-1
clone size: few
CDR3 protein: CASILWEGGGPGNEQFF
CDR3 DNA: TGTGCCAGCATCCTCTGGGAGGGCGGAGGGCCTGGAAATGAGCAGTTCTTC

V gene: TRBV27
D gene: -
J gene: TRBJ2-2
clone size: few
CDR3 protein: CASSLGAPGELFF
CDR3 DNA: TGTGCCAGCAGTTTGGGGGCTCCCGGGGAGCTGTTTTTT

V gene: TRBV5-1
D gene: TRBD2
J gene: TRBJ2-1
clone size: -
CDR3 protein: CASSSSAGGSLTEQFF
CDR3 DNA: TGCGCCAGCAGTTCCTCAGCGGGAGGCTCGCTCACTGAGCAGTTCTTC

V gene: TRBV5-1
D gene: -
J gene: TRBJ2-5
clone size: -
CDR3 protein: CASSLFGVETQYF
CDR3 DNA: TGCGCCAGCAGCTTGTTCGGAGTAGAGACCCAGTACTTC

V gene: TRBV4-2
D gene: TRBD2
J gene: TRBJ2-7
clone size: many
CDR3 protein: CASSLGLDYEQYF
CDR3 DNA: TGTGCCAGCAGCCTTGGACTAGACTACGAGCAGTACTTC